These T cell receptor beta chains were read from a single sample in a study of blood T cell repertoires in COVID-19. The protocol was immunoSEQ multiplex PCR, while the TCRdb copy is restricted to in-frame clones and leaves out a portion. This table holds just under 300,000 clones, around 87% found once. The sequenced material came from peripheral blood. The receptors shown here come from a man between 65 and 85 years old with acute or convalescent COVID-19. The CDR3 runs from the conserved cysteine through the conserved F or W. Fields, in order: D gene, V gene, clone size, J gene, CDR3 protein, CDR3 DNA. D genes are given only for firm matches. Rows give clone size only sometimes, using once, few, many, or a class for an expanded clone.

D: TRBD2
V: TRBV5-1
size: .
J: TRBJ2-1
CDR3: CASSLVAGEYNEQFF
DNA: TGCGCCAGCAGCTTGGTAGCGGGTGAATACAATGAGCAGTTCTTC

D: .
V: TRBV5-1
size: once
J: TRBJ1-5
CDR3: CASNAASHRDSRQPQHF
DNA: TGCGCCAGCAACGCAGCTTCCCACCGGGACTCTCGTCAGCCCCAGCATTTT

D: TRBD2
V: TRBV7-8
size: few
J: TRBJ2-1
CDR3: CASSAGLALSYNEQFF
DNA: TGTGCCAGCAGCGCGGGACTAGCTTTATCCTACAATGAGCAGTTCTTC

D: TRBD2
V: TRBV5-1
size: .
J: TRBJ2-5
CDR3: CASSPGGLADQETQYF
DNA: TGCGCCAGCAGCCCCGGGGGACTAGCGGACCAAGAGACCCAGTACTTC

D: .
V: TRBV6-2/TRBV6-3
size: .
J: TRBJ1-5
CDR3: CASSYVRGIGNQPQHF
DNA: TGTGCCAGCAGTTACGTCCGGGGTATCGGCAATCAGCCCCAGCATTTT

D: .
V: TRBV11-3
size: .
J: TRBJ1-1
CDR3: CASSFSPAAEAFF
DNA: TGTGCCAGCAGCTTCTCGCCTGCGGCGGAAGCTTTCTTT

D: TRBD2
V: TRBV7-6
size: .
J: TRBJ2-5
CDR3: CASSLGSGRAPETQYF
DNA: TGTGCCAGCAGCTTAGGTAGTGGGAGGGCCCCAGAGACCCAGTACTTC

D: .
V: TRBV19
size: .
J: TRBJ2-5
CDR3: CASSSVPRRETQYF
DNA: TGTGCCAGTAGTTCGGTCCCCCGCCGGGAGACCCAGTACTTC

D: .
V: TRBV5-8
size: .
J: TRBJ2-5
CDR3: CASSLTGIQTQYF
DNA: TGTGCCAGCAGCCTCACAGGGATCCAGACCCAGTACTTC

D: TRBD2
V: TRBV18
size: .
J: TRBJ2-7
CDR3: CASSPRTSGTYEQYF
DNA: TGTGCCAGCTCACCAAGGACTAGCGGGACCTACGAGCAGTACTTC

D: .
V: TRBV7-9
size: .
J: TRBJ2-5
CDR3: CASSDTGLQETQYF
DNA: TGTGCCAGCAGCGACACAGGGCTTCAAGAGACCCAGTACTTC

D: TRBD2
V: TRBV9
size: .
J: TRBJ2-5
CDR3: CASSVGTSGKETQYF
DNA: TGTGCCAGCAGCGTAGGTACTAGCGGGAAAGAGACCCAGTACTTC

D: TRBD1
V: TRBV19
size: few
J: TRBJ2-2
CDR3: CASSPGTANTGELFF
DNA: TGTGCCAGTAGCCCAGGGACAGCGAACACCGGGGAGCTGTTTTTT

D: .
V: TRBV19
size: .
J: TRBJ1-1
CDR3: CASSMRRHGDTEAFF
DNA: TGTGCCAGTAGTATGCGTCGACACGGGGACACTGAAGCTTTCTTT

D: .
V: TRBV5-1
size: .
J: TRBJ2-7
CDR3: CASSRGTVLYEQYF
DNA: TGCGCCAGCAGCCGGGGGACAGTTCTCTACGAGCAGTACTTC

D: TRBD2
V: TRBV7-2
size: .
J: TRBJ2-3
CDR3: CASLRGVSTDTQYF
DNA: TGTGCCAGCCTGCGGGGGGTCAGCACAGATACGCAGTATTTT

D: .
V: TRBV5-1
size: .
J: TRBJ1-2
CDR3: CASASRGDSWGYTF
DNA: TGCGCCAGCGCATCACGGGGGGATTCATGGGGCTACACCTTC

D: .
V: TRBV18
size: .
J: TRBJ2-5
CDR3: CASSFRDTTQETQYF
DNA: TGTGCCAGCTCATTCCGGGACACCACACAAGAGACCCAGTACTTC

D: .
V: TRBV28
size: .
J: TRBJ2-5
CDR3: CASSRPGIQETQYF
DNA: TGTGCCAGCAGCAGACCCGGGATCCAAGAGACCCAGTACTTC